The 11 T cell receptor beta chains below were found in one sample sequenced in a study of tumour-infiltrating T cells in Burkitt lymphoma. Sequencing was performed with immunoSEQ multiplex PCR; in TCRdb, only in-frame clones are kept and a portion is missing. This table has 7,500 to 9,500 clones, roughly 60% appearing once. The sequencing input was tumor tissue. All receptors derive from a human donor with diffuse large B-cell lymphoma.

This chain links TRBV6-6 with TRBJ1-2; D remains ambiguous. Germline V lookup: CDR1 MNHNY, CDR2 SVGAGI (reference sequence). This CDR3 spans 13 amino acids. With 2 bases removed from V and 3 bases from J, the gap between germline ends came to 7 bases. The CDR3 is CASSYERYYGYTF. CDR3 in DNA: TGTGCCAGCAGTTACGAGAGATACTATGGCTACACCTTC.

The V gene is TRBV30, the J gene TRBJ2-7; D gene unclear. Looked up from germline, CDR1 is GTSNPN and CDR2 is SVGIG (reference sequence). V was trimmed by 0 bases and J by 2 bases, leaving 5 bases between them. The CDR3 extends over 12 amino acids. CDR3 protein: CAWSVGPYEQYF. The CDR3 DNA follows: TGTGCCTGGAGTGTAGGGCCCTACGAGCAGTACTTC. Supplemented by reference TRBV30 and TRBJ2-7, the full variable domain reads SQTIHQWPATLVQPVGSPLSLECTVEGTSNPNLYWYRQAAGRGLQLLFYSVGIGQISSEVPQNLSASRPQDRQFILSSKKLLLSDSGFYLCAWSVGPYEQYFGPGTRLTVT.

This clone occurred a few times. The V call is TRBV28, the J call TRBJ2-1, with D possibly being TRBD1 or TRBD2 (5 bases each). Germline CDR1 reads MDHEN; CDR2 reads SYDVKM. V was pared by 3 bases and J by 5 bases, with 14 bases between. This CDR3 spans 15 amino acids. CDR3 sequence reads: CASSFRGAGNNEQFF. The CDR3 nucleotides are TGTGCCAGCAGTTTCCGAGGGGCTGGCAACAATGAGCAGTTCTTC.

The chain employs TRBV5-1 and TRBJ1-6; D may be TRBD1 (5 bases). Germline CDR1 and CDR2: SGHRS and YFSETQ. The CDR3 is made up of 14 amino acids. Between the trimmed V and J ends, which lost 1 base and 8 bases, there was a span of 10 bases. The CDR3 is CASSLQGLDSPLHF. In DNA form, the CDR3 reads TGCGCCAGCAGCTTGCAGGGTCTTGATTCACCCCTCCACTTT.

This clone was seen more than once but under ten times. This sequence joins TRBV10-3 and TRBJ1-1; D perhaps matches TRBD1 (6 bases). The length of the CDR3 is 14 residues. The germline V and J ends were trimmed by 4 bases and 4 bases, with 13 bases remaining between them. The germline CDR1 and CDR2 sequences are ENHRY and SYGVKD. As DNA, the CDR3 is TGTGCCATCAGTGGCGGGGGCGCGGGCACTGAAGCTTTCTTT. Its translation: CAISGGGAGTEAFF.

The chain combines TRBV30 with TRBJ1-3; the D is unclear. The CDR3 is made up of 12 amino acids. Germline CDR1 reads GTSNPN; CDR2 reads SVGIG (reference sequence). V was cut by 1 base and J by 8 bases, with 9 bases left in between. The CDR3 sequence: CAWSGSGDTIYF. DNA for the CDR3: TGTGCCTGGAGTGGGTCGGGTGACACCATATATTTT. The full variable domain, completed using reference TRBV30 and TRBJ1-3, is SQTIHQWPATLVQPVGSPLSLECTVEGTSNPNLYWYRQAAGRGLQLLFYSVGIGQISSEVPQNLSASRPQDRQFILSSKKLLLSDSGFYLCAWSGSGDTIYFGEGSWLTVV.

This clone was observed a handful of times. The V gene is TRBV5-4, the J gene TRBJ2-2, with 15 bases lining up with TRBD2. This CDR3 has 17 amino acids. Per germline, CDR1 SGHNT and CDR2 YYREEE (reference sequence). Trimming at V came to 5 bases and at J to 1 base, leaving 3 bases not matched to a gene. This CDR3 reads CASRPGLAGGNTGELFF. The CDR3 DNA follows: TGTGCCAGCAGACCGGGACTAGCGGGGGGGAACACCGGGGAGCTGTTTTTT.

This clone came up a few times. The chain employs TRBV5-6 and TRBJ1-6; D gene unclear. V lost 2 bases and J 6 bases, leaving 3 bases between the germline ends. The CDR3 consists of 12 residues. The germline CDR1 and CDR2 sequences are SGHDT and YYEEEE. DNA for the CDR3: TGTGCCAGCAGCTTTGGTAATTCACCCCTCCACTTT. This codes for CASSFGNSPLHF.

This chain's CDR3 is CASSPVRGERAFF. In DNA, the CDR3 is TGTGCCAGCAGTCCTGTCAGGGGTGAAAGGGCTTTCTTT. The chain is built from TRBV27 and TRBJ1-1; D is possibly TRBD1 (6 bases). The CDR3 runs to 13 residues. Germline CDR1 and CDR2: MNHEY and SMNVEV (reference sequence). Trimming took off 5 bases at V and 11 bases at J, with 18 bases between the two ends.

V usage is TRBV7-9 and J usage is TRBJ2-7; D may be TRBD1 or TRBD2 (5 bases each). The germline V gene has CDR1 SEHNR and CDR2 FQNEAQ (reference sequence). The V end lost 6 bases, the J end lost 7 bases, and 13 bases lay between the germline ends. The CDR3 sequence is 12 residues long. CDR3 amino acids: CASSPGAREQYF. The CDR3 DNA is TGTGCCAGCAGTCCCGGGGCACGGGAGCAGTACTTC. The whole variable domain, filled in from reference TRBV7-9 and TRBJ2-7, reads DTGVSQNPRHKITKRGQNVTFRCDPISEHNRLYWYRQTLGQGPEFLTYFQNEAQLEKSRLLSDRFSAERPKGSFSTLEIQRTEQGDSAMYLCASSPGAREQYFGPGTRLTVT.

CDR3 protein: CASSDSGGAYNEQFF. The CDR3 DNA is TGCGCCAGCAGTGATAGTGGGGGCGCCTACAATGAGCAGTTCTTC. The chain carries TRBV10-1 and TRBJ2-1; maybe TRBD1 (6 bases). Germline V gives CDR1 WNHNN, CDR2 SYGVQD (reference sequence). V dropped 3 bases and J dropped 2 bases, with 11 bases sitting between them. The CDR3 extends over 15 amino acids.